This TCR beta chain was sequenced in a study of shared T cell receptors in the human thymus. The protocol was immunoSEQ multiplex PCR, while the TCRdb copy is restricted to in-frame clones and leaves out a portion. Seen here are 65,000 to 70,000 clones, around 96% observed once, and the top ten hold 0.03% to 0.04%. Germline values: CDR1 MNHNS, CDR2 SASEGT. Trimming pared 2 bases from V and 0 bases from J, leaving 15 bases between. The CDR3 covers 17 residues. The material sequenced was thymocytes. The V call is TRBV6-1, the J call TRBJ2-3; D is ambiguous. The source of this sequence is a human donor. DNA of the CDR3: TGTGCCAGCAGTGAACGAGGACCAAACCCTAGCACAGATACGCAGTATTTT. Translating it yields CASSERGPNPSTDTQYF.